This T cell receptor beta chain was sequenced during a study of glioma-infiltrating T cells. Turning to the study itself: Approximately 990,000 peripheral T cells were targeted at roughly 4.5- to 10-fold coverage.

The iRepertoire nested amplicon-rescue multiplex PCR amplified TCR alpha and beta CDR3s from RNA. Each CDR3 protein is one row after TCRdb ran MiXCR on the multiplex PCR reads. Among about 400,000 distinct CDR3 sequences, around 38% were seen once, and the ten largest hold around 11%. The CDR3 is made up of 12 amino acids. Trimming removed 6 bases at V and 9 bases at J, with 12 bases between. Germline V CDR1 and CDR2: LGHNA, YNFKEQ. Concerning this clonotype itself: What it binds is unknown.

Findings and caveats of the study: Patients with low tissue-blood divergence carried a signature set of shared blood CDR3 motifs.

The genes are TRBV4-2 and TRBJ2-1; D is possibly TRBD1 or TRBD2 (5 bases each). The sequence came from a human donor with low-grade glioma or glioblastoma, undergoing nonglioma brain surgery, or in good health (not recorded which). What was sequenced was glioma tissue, nonneoplastic brain tissue, or PBMCs (not recorded which). CDR3: CASSWGSSEQFF. In DNA, the CDR3 is TGTGCCAGCAGTTGGGGGTCGTCTGAGCAGTTCTTC.